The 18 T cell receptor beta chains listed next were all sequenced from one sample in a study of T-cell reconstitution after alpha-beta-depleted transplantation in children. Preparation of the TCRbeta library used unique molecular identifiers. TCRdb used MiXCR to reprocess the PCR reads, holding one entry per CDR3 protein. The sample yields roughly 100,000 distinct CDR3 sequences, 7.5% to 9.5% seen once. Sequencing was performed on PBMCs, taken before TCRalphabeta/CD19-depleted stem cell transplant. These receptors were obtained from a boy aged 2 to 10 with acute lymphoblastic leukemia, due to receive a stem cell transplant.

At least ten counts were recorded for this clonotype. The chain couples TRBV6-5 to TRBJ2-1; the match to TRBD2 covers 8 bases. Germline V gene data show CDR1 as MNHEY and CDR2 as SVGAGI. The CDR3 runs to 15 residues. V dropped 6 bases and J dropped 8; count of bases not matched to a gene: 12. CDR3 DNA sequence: TGTGCCAGCAGCCGCCCGGGGACTAGTATCGATGAGCAGTTCTTC. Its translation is CASSRPGTSIDEQFF.

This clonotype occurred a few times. The CDR3 is CASSAATENQPQHF. CDR3 DNA: TGTGCCAGCAGCGCGGCTACAGAAAATCAGCCCCAGCATTTT. The chain is built from TRBV7-8 and TRBJ1-5; no reliable D call. V was shortened by 5 bases and J by 4 bases, with 12 bases between the two germline ends. CDR3 length equals 14 residues. Germline assignment: CDR1 SGHVS and CDR2 FQNEAQ.

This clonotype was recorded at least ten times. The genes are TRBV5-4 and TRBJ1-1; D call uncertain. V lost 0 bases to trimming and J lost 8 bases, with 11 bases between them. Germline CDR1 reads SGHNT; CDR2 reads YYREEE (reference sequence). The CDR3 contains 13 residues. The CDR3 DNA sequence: TGTGCCAGCAGCTTGGGTCCGGTACGGGAAGCTTTCTTT. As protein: CASSLGPVREAFF.

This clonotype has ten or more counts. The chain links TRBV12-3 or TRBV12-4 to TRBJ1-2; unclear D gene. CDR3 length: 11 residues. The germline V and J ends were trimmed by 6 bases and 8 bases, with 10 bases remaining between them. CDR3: CASRLVGGYTF. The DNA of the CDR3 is TGTGCCAGCAGGCTGGTAGGAGGCTACACCTTC.

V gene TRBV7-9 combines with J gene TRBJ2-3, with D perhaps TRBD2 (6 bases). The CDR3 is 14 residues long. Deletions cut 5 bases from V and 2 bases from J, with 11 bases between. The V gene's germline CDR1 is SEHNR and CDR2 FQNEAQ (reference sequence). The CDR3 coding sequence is TGTGCCAGCAGCCCGGGACTTATCACAGATACGCAGTATTTT. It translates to CASSPGLITDTQYF.

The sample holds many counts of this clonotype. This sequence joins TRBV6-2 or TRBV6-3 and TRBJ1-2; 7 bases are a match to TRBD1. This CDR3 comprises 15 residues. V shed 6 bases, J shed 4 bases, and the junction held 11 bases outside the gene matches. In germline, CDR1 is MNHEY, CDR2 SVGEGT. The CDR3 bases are TGTGCCAGCAGCCCCGGGAGGGGGCGAACCTATGGCTACACCTTC. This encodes CASSPGRGRTYGYTF.

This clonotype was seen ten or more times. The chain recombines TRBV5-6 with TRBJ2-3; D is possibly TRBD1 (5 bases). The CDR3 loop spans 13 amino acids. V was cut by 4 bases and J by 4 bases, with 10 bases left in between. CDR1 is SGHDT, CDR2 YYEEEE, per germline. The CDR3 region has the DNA TGTGCCAGCAGCACAGGTATAGCAGATACGCAGTATTTT. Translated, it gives CASSTGIADTQYF.

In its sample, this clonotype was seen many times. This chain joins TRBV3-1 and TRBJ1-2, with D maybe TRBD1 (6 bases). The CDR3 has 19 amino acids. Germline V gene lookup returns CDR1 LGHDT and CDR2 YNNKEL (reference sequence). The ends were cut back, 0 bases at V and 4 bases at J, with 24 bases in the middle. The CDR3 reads CASSQDRRTVAPDFYGYTF. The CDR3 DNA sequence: TGTGCCAGCAGCCAAGATCGTAGGACAGTCGCGCCGGACTTCTATGGCTACACCTTC.

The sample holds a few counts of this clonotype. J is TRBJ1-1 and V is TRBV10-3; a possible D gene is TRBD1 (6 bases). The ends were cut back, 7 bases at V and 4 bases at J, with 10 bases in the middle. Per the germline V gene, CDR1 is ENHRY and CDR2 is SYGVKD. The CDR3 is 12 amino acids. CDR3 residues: CAIKGGGTEAFF. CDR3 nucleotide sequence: TGTGCCATCAAGGGAGGGGGCACTGAAGCTTTCTTT.

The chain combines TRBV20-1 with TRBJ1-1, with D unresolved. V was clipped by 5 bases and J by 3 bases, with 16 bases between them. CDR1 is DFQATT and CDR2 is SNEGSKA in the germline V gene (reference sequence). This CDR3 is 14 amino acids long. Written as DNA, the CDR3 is TGCAGTGCTTTTCAAATTGGTCAGGACACTGAAGCTTTCTTT. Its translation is CSAFQIGQDTEAFF.

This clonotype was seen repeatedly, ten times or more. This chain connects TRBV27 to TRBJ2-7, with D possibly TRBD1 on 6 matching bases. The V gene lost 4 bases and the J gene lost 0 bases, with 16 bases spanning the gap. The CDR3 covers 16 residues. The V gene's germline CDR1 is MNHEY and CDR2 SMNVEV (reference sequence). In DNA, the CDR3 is TGTGCCAGCAGTTCGCATCGGACAGCGAGCTCCTACGAGCAGTACTTC. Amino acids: CASSSHRTASSYEQYF.

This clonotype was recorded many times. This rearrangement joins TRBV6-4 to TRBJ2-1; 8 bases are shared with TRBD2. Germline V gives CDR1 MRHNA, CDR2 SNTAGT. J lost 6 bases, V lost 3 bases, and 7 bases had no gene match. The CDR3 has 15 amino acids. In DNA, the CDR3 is TGTGCCAGCAGTGAAGGGGCGGGGGGCAGCAATGAGCAGTTCTTC. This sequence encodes CASSEGAGGSNEQFF.

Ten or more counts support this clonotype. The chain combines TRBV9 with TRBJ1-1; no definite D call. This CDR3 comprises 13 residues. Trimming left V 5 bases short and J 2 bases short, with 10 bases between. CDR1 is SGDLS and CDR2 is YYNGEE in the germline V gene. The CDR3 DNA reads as TGTGCCAGCAGTGACGACCGAAACACTGAAGCTTTCTTT. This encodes CASSDDRNTEAFF. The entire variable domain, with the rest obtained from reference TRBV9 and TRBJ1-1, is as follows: DSGVTQTPKHLITATGQRVTLRCSPRSGDLSVYWYQQSLDQGLQFLIQYYNGEERAKGNILERFSAQQFPDLHSELNLSSLELGDSALYFCASSDDRNTEAFFGQGTRLTVV.

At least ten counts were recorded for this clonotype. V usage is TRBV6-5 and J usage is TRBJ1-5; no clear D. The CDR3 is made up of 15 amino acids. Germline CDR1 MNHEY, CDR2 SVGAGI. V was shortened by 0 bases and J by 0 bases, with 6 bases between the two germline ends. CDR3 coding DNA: TGTGCCAGCAGTTACTCCAGATATAGCAATCAGCCCCAGCATTTT. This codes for CASSYSRYSNQPQHF.

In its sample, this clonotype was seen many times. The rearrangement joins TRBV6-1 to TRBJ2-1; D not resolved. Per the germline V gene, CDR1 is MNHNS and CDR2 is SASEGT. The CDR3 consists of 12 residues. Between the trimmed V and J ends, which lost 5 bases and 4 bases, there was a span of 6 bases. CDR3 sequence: CASSRLYNEQFF. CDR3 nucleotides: TGTGCCAGCAGTCGTCTTTACAATGAGCAGTTCTTC.

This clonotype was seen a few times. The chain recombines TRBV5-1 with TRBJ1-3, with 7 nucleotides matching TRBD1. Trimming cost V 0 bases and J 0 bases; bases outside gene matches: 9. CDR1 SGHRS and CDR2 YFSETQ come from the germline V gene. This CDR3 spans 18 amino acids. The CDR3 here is CASSLEGAREGSGNTIYF. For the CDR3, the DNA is TGCGCCAGCAGCTTGGAGGGGGCCAGGGAAGGCTCTGGAAACACCATATATTTT.

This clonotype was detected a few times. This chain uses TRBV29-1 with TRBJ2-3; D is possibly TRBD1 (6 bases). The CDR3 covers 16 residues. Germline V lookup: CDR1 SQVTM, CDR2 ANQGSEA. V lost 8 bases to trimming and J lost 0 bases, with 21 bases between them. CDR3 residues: CSLPDPGDPSTDTQYF. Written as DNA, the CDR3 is TGCAGCCTTCCCGACCCAGGGGACCCTAGCACAGATACGCAGTATTTT.

The CDR3 coding sequence is TGTGCCAGCAGCTTAGCGGGGGTTGAGAGAACAGATACGCAGTATTTT. Translated, it gives CASSLAGVERTDTQYF. The chain recombines TRBV7-2 with TRBJ2-3; the D gene could be TRBD1 or TRBD2 (5 bases each). Germline lookup yields CDR1 SGHTA and CDR2 FQGNSA. V was shortened by 0 bases and J by 3 bases, with 13 bases between the two germline ends. This CDR3 has 16 amino acids.